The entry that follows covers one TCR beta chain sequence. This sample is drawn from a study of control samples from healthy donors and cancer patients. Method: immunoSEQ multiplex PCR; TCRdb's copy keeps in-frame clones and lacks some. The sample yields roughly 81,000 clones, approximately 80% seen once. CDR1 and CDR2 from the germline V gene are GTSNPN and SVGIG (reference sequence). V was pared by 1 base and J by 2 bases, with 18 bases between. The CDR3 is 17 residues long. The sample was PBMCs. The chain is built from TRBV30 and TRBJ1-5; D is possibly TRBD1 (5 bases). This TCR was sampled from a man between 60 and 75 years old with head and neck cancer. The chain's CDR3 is CAWSEGLGRGGNQPQHF. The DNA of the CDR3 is TGTGCCTGGAGTGAGGGACTAGGGAGAGGGGGCAATCAGCCCCAGCATTTT.